These 15 T cell receptor beta chains came from one sample sequenced in a study of blood T cell repertoires in COVID-19. Libraries were prepared by immunoSEQ multiplex PCR; TCRdb keeps only in-frame clonotypes and omits some of them. The sample records around 190,000 clones, about 87% being singletons. Input material: PBMCs or T cells enriched from blood (not recorded which). The receptors come from a man between 18 and 35 years old with acute COVID-19.

This chain uses TRBV6-5 with TRBJ2-3; TRBD2 matches at 9 bases. V lost 4 bases to trimming and J lost 5 bases; unmatched junction nucleotides: 10. Looked up from germline, CDR1 is MNHEY and CDR2 is SVGAGI. The CDR3 has 16 residues. The CDR3 spells CASSSTSSGSIDTQYF. In DNA form, the CDR3 reads TGTGCCAGCAGTTCCACGAGTAGCGGGAGTATAGATACGCAGTATTTT.

The J gene is TRBJ2-3, the V gene TRBV10-3; D remains unclear. Germline V gene sequence: CDR1 ENHRY, CDR2 SYGVKD. The CDR3 is 14 amino acids. The V and J ends lost 9 bases and 0 bases respectively, with 13 bases between them. CDR3 region: CAIRTPLSTDTQYF. CDR3 nucleotide sequence: TGTGCCATTCGAACCCCACTAAGCACAGATACGCAGTATTTT.

V and J are TRBV4-2 and TRBJ2-7; perhaps TRBD1 as D (6 bases). Germline V gene data show CDR1 as LGHNA and CDR2 as YNFKEQ. The CDR3 length is 16 residues. V shed 0 bases and J shed 1 base, with 13 bases lying between them. As DNA, the CDR3 is TGTGCCAGCAGCCAAGATGAGGGGGATAGATCCTACGAGCAGTACTTC. It yields the protein CASSQDEGDRSYEQYF.

This clone has just one count. V is TRBV12-3 or TRBV12-4 and J is TRBJ1-2; D unclear. CDR3 length equals 11 residues. Trimming cost V 3 bases and J 8 bases, with 7 bases left between them. This chain's CDR3 is CASSFREGYTF. DNA for the CDR3: TGTGCCAGCAGTTTTAGAGAGGGCTACACCTTC.

This chain links TRBV6-1 with TRBJ2-7; maybe TRBD2 (8 bases). Germline assignment: CDR1 MNHNS and CDR2 SASEGT. Deletions cut 3 bases from V and 1 base from J, with 13 bases between. The CDR3 length is 15 residues. In DNA, the CDR3 is TGTGCCAGCAGTGAGCGGGGGGACAGTTCCTACGAGCAGTACTTC. Translated, it gives CASSERGDSSYEQYF.

The J gene is TRBJ2-2, the V gene TRBV3-1 (or the pseudogene TRBV3-2); perhaps TRBD2 as D (5 bases). V lost 1 base and J 2 bases, leaving 17 bases between the germline ends. Germline CDR1 LGHDT, CDR2 YNNKEL (reference sequence). The CDR3 has 18 residues. The CDR3 DNA reads as TGTGCCAGCAGCCAAGGGTCCGGGATTCGTCGAAACACCGGGGAGCTGTTTTTT. It translates to CASSQGSGIRRNTGELFF.

This clone was seen a single time. This chain joins TRBV7-9 and TRBJ2-2, with 10 bases matching TRBD1. The germline V gene encodes CDR1 SEHNR and CDR2 FQNEAQ (reference sequence). The length of the CDR3 is 19 residues. Unmatched junction bases numbered 11, after V lost 0 bases and J lost 4 bases. The CDR3, as DNA: TGTGCCAGCAGCTTAGCCTTCTTACTGACAGGGGGCGGCACCGGGGAGCTGTTTTTT. Translating it yields CASSLAFLLTGGGTGELFF.

The chain has TRBV29-1 and TRBJ1-4, with TRBD1 matching 7 bases. The CDR3 loop spans 15 amino acids. The germline V gene encodes CDR1 SQVTM and CDR2 ANQGSEA. Trimming cost V 0 bases and J 2 bases; bases outside gene matches: 3. DNA of the CDR3: TGCAGCGTTGAAGATGAGGGACAGACTAATGAAAAACTGTTTTTT. Translated: CSVEDEGQTNEKLFF.

In its sample, this clone was seen a few times. The gene calls are TRBV10-2 and TRBJ2-2; a possible D gene is TRBD1 (5 bases). V was shortened by 4 bases and J by 0 bases, with 12 bases between the two germline ends. The CDR3 extends over 16 amino acids. Germline CDR1 and CDR2: WSHSY and SAAADI. CDR3 in amino acids: CASSGTGGANTGELFF. The CDR3 nucleotides are TGCGCCAGCAGTGGTACAGGCGGCGCGAACACCGGGGAGCTGTTTTTT.

The rearrangement links TRBV7-9 to TRBJ2-7; 12 bases align to TRBD2. This CDR3 spans 17 amino acids. Germline V gene sequence: CDR1 SEHNR, CDR2 FQNEAQ (reference sequence). V was pared by 3 bases and J by 1 base, with 7 bases of the junction left unmatched. The CDR3 reads CASSFPLAGGGSYEQYF. CDR3 in DNA: TGTGCCAGCAGCTTCCCACTAGCGGGAGGTGGATCCTACGAGCAGTACTTC.

A few counts support this clone. V is TRBV2 and J is TRBJ1-3; D remains unclear. V was shortened by 5 bases and J by 2 bases, with 4 bases between the two germline ends. The CDR3 has 12 residues. From germline, CDR1 is SNHLY and CDR2 FYNNEI. This CDR3 reads CASSYTGNTIYF. For the CDR3, the DNA is TGTGCCAGCAGTTATACTGGAAACACCATATATTTT.

The table lists this clone with a count of one. The rearrangement links TRBV28 to TRBJ1-1, with TRBD1 identical over 9 bases. J lost 4 bases, V lost 6 bases, and 6 bases had no gene match. This CDR3 is built from 14 residues. Germline CDR1 MDHEN, CDR2 SYDVKM. The CDR3 sequence is CASSSGQGPTEAFF. The CDR3 DNA reads as TGTGCCAGCAGCTCGGGACAGGGACCCACTGAAGCTTTCTTT.

The rearrangement links TRBV7-9 to TRBJ2-5, with a possible D match to TRBD1 (6 bases). The ends were cut back, 5 bases at V and 5 bases at J, with 15 bases in the middle. Looked up from germline, CDR1 is SEHNR and CDR2 is FQNEAQ (reference sequence). This CDR3 is 14 amino acids long. Written as DNA, the CDR3 is TGTGCCAGCAGCCCTACAGGGTTGGGGGAGACCCAGTACTTC. Translated, it gives CASSPTGLGETQYF.

This sequence joins TRBV19 and TRBJ2-1; possible D gene TRBD2, 5 bases. The V end lost 5 bases, the J end lost 0 bases, and 11 bases lay between the germline ends. The CDR3 has 15 residues. The germline V gene encodes CDR1 LNHDA and CDR2 SQIVND (reference sequence). The CDR3 is CASSRTVSSYNEQFF. CDR3 in DNA: TGTGCCAGTAGTCGGACTGTTAGCTCCTACAATGAGCAGTTCTTC.

The J gene is TRBJ2-7, the V gene TRBV19; D gene ambiguous. The CDR3 length is 11 residues. Germline CDR1 and CDR2: LNHDA and SQIVND (reference sequence). V was trimmed by 5 bases and J by 4 bases, leaving 6 bases between them. CDR3 in amino acids: CASSPGYEQYF. CDR3 DNA: TGTGCCAGTAGTCCAGGTTACGAGCAGTACTTC.